What follows are 13 T cell receptor beta chains derived from one specimen sequenced in a study of cytomegalovirus exposure and HLA in healthy donors. The PCR was carried out with 60 Vbeta primers and 13 Jbeta primers. The data were produced by immunoSEQ multiplex PCR, yet TCRdb's version contains in-frame clones alone and is incomplete. The sample yields around 71,000 clones, less than 75% seen once. The sequencing input was PBMCs. The receptors here all came from a man aged 25 to 40 in good health and CMV-seropositive.

This chain links TRBV12-5 with TRBJ2-5; 7 nucleotides align to TRBD1. CDR3 size: 14 residues. The V gene end was trimmed by 7 bases and the J gene end by 3 bases; junction bases not matched to a gene: 8. Germline-derived CDR1 and CDR2 are LGHNT and FRNRAP. The CDR3 DNA reads TGTGCTAGTGCCCGAGGGACAGTGGAAGAGACCCAGTACTTC. Its protein is CASARGTVEETQYF. Drawing the rest from reference TRBV12-5 and TRBJ2-5, the complete variable domain is DARVTQTPRHKVTEMGQEVTMRCQPILGHNTVFWYRQTMMQGLELLAYFRNRAPLDDSGMPKDRFSAEMPDATLATLKIQPSEPRDSAVYFCASARGTVEETQYFGPGTRLLVL.

The chain links TRBV11-3 to TRBJ2-7, with TRBD1 matching 9 bases. V dropped 5 bases and J dropped 1; count of bases not matched to a gene: 6. Germline CDR1 SGHNT, CDR2 YENEEA. The CDR3 is 15 amino acids. Here the CDR3 reads CASSLGQGRSYEQYF. In DNA form, the CDR3 reads TGTGCCAGCAGCCTGGGACAGGGTCGATCCTACGAGCAGTACTTC.

This chain joins TRBV19 and TRBJ1-3; D may be TRBD1 (5 bases). The CDR3 runs 15 residues. V dropped 3 bases and J dropped 3 bases, with 12 bases sitting between them. Germline CDR1 reads LNHDA; CDR2 reads SQIVND (reference sequence). DNA for the CDR3: TGTGCCAGTAGTATGGCGGGGGGAAGTGGAAACACCATATATTTT. Translation: CASSMAGGSGNTIYF.

V and J are TRBV7-6 and TRBJ1-6; the D gene is possibly TRBD1 (5 bases). Trimming took off 5 bases at V and 0 bases at J, with 11 bases between the two ends. The CDR3 loop spans 16 amino acids. CDR1 and CDR2 from the germline V gene are SGHVS and FNYEAQ. The CDR3 loop is CASSADDSSYNSPLHF. The CDR3 DNA sequence: TGTGCCAGCAGCGCGGATGACAGCTCCTATAATTCACCCCTCCACTTT.

The chain couples TRBV14 to TRBJ2-1; D not resolved. V was shortened by 4 bases and J by 4 bases, with 14 bases between the two germline ends. CDR3 size: 15 residues. Germline V CDR1 and CDR2: SGHDN, FVKESK. The CDR3 DNA sequence: TGTGCCAGCAGCCCTCGCGCACAGAGATACAATGAGCAGTTCTTC. It specifies CASSPRAQRYNEQFF.

The V and J genes are TRBV7-3 and TRBJ2-3; 11 bases are shared with TRBD2. Per the germline V gene, CDR1 is SGHTA and CDR2 is FQGTGA. The CDR3 has 16 residues. V gave up 4 bases and J gave up 6 bases; unmatched junction bases: 9. The CDR3 sequence: CASSSNSGGALDTQYF. DNA for the CDR3: TGTGCCAGCAGCTCCAATAGCGGGGGGGCATTGGATACGCAGTATTTT.

The chain employs TRBV5-6 and TRBJ1-1; D is possibly TRBD1 (5 bases). Trimming removed 4 bases from V and 1 base from J, with 17 bases in between. The CDR3 is 16 residues long. The germline V gene has CDR1 SGHDT and CDR2 YYEEEE. Here the CDR3 DNA reads TGTGCCAGCAGCCCTCAAGCGGGGACGGGGAACACTGAAGCTTTCTTT. Translating it yields CASSPQAGTGNTEAFF.

This chain uses TRBV29-1 with TRBJ2-1; TRBD1 agrees at 7 bases. The V gene end was trimmed by 6 bases and the J gene end by 6 bases; junction bases not matched to a gene: 8. Germline values: CDR1 SQVTM, CDR2 ANQGSEA. The CDR3 extends over 13 amino acids. CDR3 nucleotides: TGCAGCGTGATCCGGGACAGTCTCAATGAGCAGTTCTTC. It translates to CSVIRDSLNEQFF.

Of note for this clone: Other DNA sequences in this sample translate to the same CDR3. This chain links TRBV7-2 with TRBJ2-1, with D possibly being TRBD2 (5 bases). V was shortened by 0 bases and J by 4 bases, with 7 bases between the two germline ends. CDR3 length: 14 amino acids. Per the germline V gene, CDR1 is SGHTA and CDR2 is FQGNSA. The CDR3 sequence is CASSLAGGYNEQFF. The DNA of the CDR3 is TGTGCCAGCAGCTTAGCGGGCGGGTACAATGAGCAGTTCTTC.

This clone was detected a few times. The V call is TRBV5-1, the J call TRBJ2-5; TRBD2 agrees at 11 bases. The CDR3 consists of 13 residues. The germline V gene encodes CDR1 SGHRS and CDR2 YFSETQ. The V gene end was trimmed by 5 bases and the J gene end by 5 bases; junction bases not matched to a gene: 2. CDR3 loop: CASSSGGEETQYF. CDR3 nucleotides: TGCGCCAGCAGTAGCGGGGGGGAGGAGACCCAGTACTTC.

This chain links TRBV11-3 with TRBJ2-5, with D perhaps TRBD2 (6 bases). The germline gives CDR1 SGHNT, CDR2 YENEEA. The CDR3 spans 15 residues. The germline V and J ends were trimmed by 0 bases and 9 bases, with 17 bases remaining between them. The CDR3 sequence is CASSLEQGGVLAQYF. The CDR3 bases are TGTGCCAGCAGCTTAGAGCAGGGAGGTGTGTTAGCCCAGTACTTC.

The chain combines TRBV28 with TRBJ2-7, with 8 bases lining up with TRBD1. J was trimmed by 6 bases and V by 5 bases; bases with no gene match: 18. The CDR3 is 17 amino acids. Germline V gene sequence: CDR1 MDHEN, CDR2 SYDVKM. In DNA form, the CDR3 reads TGTGCCAGCAGTCTCGATCTACGACAAAGGGGGACAGGCGAGCAGTACTTC. This encodes CASSLDLRQRGTGEQYF.

This rearrangement joins TRBV5-4 to TRBJ2-7; 12 nucleotides agree with TRBD2. Germline-derived CDR1 and CDR2 are SGHNT and YYREEE (reference sequence). The CDR3 consists of 18 residues. Trimming removed 4 bases from V and 6 bases from J; junction bases left unmatched: 17. CDR3 nucleotide sequence: TGTGCCAGCAGCCCGTTTGGGCTAGCGGGAGGGAACGGGGGCGAGCAGTACTTC. This codes for CASSPFGLAGGNGGEQYF.